This T cell receptor (beta chain) was identified during a study of Ad26.COV2.S vaccination and SARS-CoV-2 variants (dated by TCRdb to about 2021). Study-wide context: Vaccine-arm donors came from COV1001, a multicentre, randomized, double-blind, placebo-controlled phase I-IIa trial of Ad26.COV2.S in healthy adults. Ad26.COV2.S was administered intramuscularly at a dose of 5x10^10 or 1x10^11 viral particles, either as one shot or as two shots given 56 days apart. TCRbeta repertoire sequencing served as the tool for gauging how specific and how broad the SARS-CoV-2-reactive T cell receptors were following Ad26.COV2.S vaccination. The TCR-sequenced set comprised around 30 samples: around 20 Ad26.COV2.S vaccine recipients, 5 placebo recipients and 8 SARS-CoV-2 convalescent individuals. Trial participants were randomized into five groups of five, in which low-dose or high-dose Ad26.COV2.S was given once or twice, or placebo was given on both occasions. Blinding of investigators to trial group allocation was maintained during experiments and outcome assessment.

From the cysteine through the phenylalanine, the CDR3 covers 15 amino acids. CDR3 DNA only is kept here, 45 bases in frame from base 1. V loses 2 bases at its end and J loses 8 bases; junction bases beyond the gene matches: 7. The germline V gene gives CDR1 as MNHNS and CDR2 as SASEGT. What the research found in general, with its limitations: Higher spike-specific TCR breadth was observed in Ad26.COV2.S recipients than in placebo recipients (P = 0.0014). The authors noted that total T cell responses may have been underestimated by the TCR breadth and depth analyses. After vaccination, spike-specific CD8+ and CD4+ T cell responses were reported to show substantial breadth. Comparable non-spike TCR breadth was observed between vaccine and placebo recipients, consistent with only spike being contained in the vaccine. The study lacked the statistical power to compare responses across vaccine doses or regimens.

TCRbeta CDR3 regions were sequenced with the immunoSEQ Assay. After extraction, genomic DNA underwent amplification by bias-controlled multiplex PCR, followed by high-throughput sequencing. Regarding the original processing steps: To quantify the absolute abundance of every unique TCRbeta CDR3 region, sequences were collapsed and filtered. Usable DNA was measured by amplifying reference genes present in all nucleated cells, and TCRbeta template counts were normalized to that usable DNA to estimate T cell fraction. Repertoire TCRs were annotated as SARS-CoV-2-specific when V gene, CDR3 amino acid sequence and J gene were exactly matched to a known reactive TCR set. The reference SARS-CoV-2 TCR set came from MIRA and was filtered for enrichment in COVID-19-positive ImmuneCODE repertoires, removing public or cross-reactive TCRs. Using the MIRA antigens, annotated TCRs were further analysed by specific ORF or by position within an ORF. Depth was the summed frequency of annotated unique rearrangements, while breadth was defined as annotated unique rearrangements over total unique productive rearrangements. Two-sided Wilcoxon rank-sum tests were used to compare TCR breadth between groups. This immuneACCESS table, as held by TCRdb, lists in-frame sequences with V and J called but not all clones. Of the missing ones, under half trace to an unresolved V gene in checked studies; the others have no known cause. That table supplies the V and J calls and clone size; D and trimming were determined from the DNA. Recorded for this sample are 360,000 or so clones; about nine tenths of them occurred a single time. The ten top clones hold approximately 3.6% of the sample.

Of note for this clone: It has no known antigen specificity. The sample holds no much larger clone one base away, and base qualities are not on file.

The label giving this sample's treatment or condition can be read as: 15 to 20 received Ad26.COV2.S at low or high dose, single or two shots; about 5 received placebo; per-sample allocation not given. For vaccine and placebo recipients, the sequenced repertoires came from samples collected on day 63 after the first injection. Cohort 1b enrolled about two dozen adults aged 18-55 years at a single site in Boston, USA, between 29 July and 7 August 2020. Ad26.COV2.S consisted of a replication-incompetent adenovirus type 26 vector by which a prefusion-stabilized SARS-CoV-2 spike protein from the original Wuhan strain was expressed.

The sample was peripheral blood, taken in a trial of Ad26.COV2.S vaccine versus placebo. Rearrangement joined TRBV6-1 to TRBJ2-1; 9 bases in the middle match TRBD2. This TCR came from a person between 18 and 59 years old who received the Ad26.COV2.S COVID-19 vaccine or a placebo. Read as DNA, the sequence is TGTGCCAGCAGTGAACAAGGGACTAGCCGTGATGAGCAGTTCTTC. It specifies CASSEQGTSRDEQFF.